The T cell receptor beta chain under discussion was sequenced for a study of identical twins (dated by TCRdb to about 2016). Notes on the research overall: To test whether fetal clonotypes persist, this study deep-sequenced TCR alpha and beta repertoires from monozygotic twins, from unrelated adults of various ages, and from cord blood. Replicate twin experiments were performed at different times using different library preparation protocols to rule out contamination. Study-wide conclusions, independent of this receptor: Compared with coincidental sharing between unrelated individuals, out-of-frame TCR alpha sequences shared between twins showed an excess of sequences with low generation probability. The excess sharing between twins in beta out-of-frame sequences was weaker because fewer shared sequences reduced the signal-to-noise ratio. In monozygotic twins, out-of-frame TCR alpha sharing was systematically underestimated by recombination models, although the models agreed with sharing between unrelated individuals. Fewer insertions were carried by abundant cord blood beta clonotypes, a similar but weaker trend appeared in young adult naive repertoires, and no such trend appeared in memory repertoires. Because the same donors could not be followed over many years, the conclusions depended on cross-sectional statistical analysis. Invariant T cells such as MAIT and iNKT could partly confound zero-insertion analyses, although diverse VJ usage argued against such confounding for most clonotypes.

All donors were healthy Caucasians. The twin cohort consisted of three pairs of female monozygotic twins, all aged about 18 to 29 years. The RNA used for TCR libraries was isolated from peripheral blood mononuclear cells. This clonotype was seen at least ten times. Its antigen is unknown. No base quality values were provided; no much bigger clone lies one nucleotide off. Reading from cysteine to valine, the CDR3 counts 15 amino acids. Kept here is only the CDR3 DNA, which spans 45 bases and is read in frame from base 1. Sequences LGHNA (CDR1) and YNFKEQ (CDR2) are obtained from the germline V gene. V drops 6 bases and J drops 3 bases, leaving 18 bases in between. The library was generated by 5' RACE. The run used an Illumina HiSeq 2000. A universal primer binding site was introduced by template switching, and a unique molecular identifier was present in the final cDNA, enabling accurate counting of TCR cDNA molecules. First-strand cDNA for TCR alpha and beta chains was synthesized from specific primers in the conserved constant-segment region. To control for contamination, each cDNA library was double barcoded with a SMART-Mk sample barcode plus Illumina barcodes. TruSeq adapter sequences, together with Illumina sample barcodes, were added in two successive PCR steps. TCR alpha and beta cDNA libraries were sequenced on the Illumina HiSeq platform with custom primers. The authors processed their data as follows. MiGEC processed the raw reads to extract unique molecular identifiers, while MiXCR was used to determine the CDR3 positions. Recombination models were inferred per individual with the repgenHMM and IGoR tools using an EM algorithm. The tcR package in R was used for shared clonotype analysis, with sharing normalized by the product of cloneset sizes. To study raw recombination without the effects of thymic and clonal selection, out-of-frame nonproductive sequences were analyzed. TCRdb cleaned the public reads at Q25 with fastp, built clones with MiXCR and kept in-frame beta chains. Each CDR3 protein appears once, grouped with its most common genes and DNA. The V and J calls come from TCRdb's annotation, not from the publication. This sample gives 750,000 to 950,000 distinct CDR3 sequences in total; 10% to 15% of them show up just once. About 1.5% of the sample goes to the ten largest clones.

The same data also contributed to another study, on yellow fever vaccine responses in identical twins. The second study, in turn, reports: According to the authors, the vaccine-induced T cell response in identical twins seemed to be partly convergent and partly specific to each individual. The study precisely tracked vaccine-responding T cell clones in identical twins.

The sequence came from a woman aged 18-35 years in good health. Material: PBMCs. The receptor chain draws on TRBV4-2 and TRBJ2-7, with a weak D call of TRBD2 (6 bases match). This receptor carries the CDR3 CASSKEAGSGYEQYV. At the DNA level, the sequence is TGTGCCAGCAGTAAGGAGGCGGGATCTGGCTACGAGCAGTACGTC.